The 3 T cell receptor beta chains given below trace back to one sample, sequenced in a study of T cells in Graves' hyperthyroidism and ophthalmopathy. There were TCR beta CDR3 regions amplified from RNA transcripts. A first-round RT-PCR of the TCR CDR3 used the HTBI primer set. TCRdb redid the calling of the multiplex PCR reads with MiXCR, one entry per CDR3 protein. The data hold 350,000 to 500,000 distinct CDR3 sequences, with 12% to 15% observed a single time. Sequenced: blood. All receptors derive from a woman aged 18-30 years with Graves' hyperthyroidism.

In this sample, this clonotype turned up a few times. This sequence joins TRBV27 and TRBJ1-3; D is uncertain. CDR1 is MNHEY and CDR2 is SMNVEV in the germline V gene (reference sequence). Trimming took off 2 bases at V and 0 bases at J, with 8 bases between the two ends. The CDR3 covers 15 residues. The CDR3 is CASSLTYSSGNTIYF. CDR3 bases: TGTGCCAGCAGTTTAACTTATAGCTCTGGAAACACCATATATTTT.

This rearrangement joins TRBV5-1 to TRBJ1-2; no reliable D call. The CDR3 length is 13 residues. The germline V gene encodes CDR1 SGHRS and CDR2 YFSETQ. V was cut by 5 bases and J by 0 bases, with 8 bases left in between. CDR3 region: CASRSGSNYGYTF. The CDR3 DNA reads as TGCGCCAGCAGAAGTGGGTCTAACTATGGCTACACCTTC.

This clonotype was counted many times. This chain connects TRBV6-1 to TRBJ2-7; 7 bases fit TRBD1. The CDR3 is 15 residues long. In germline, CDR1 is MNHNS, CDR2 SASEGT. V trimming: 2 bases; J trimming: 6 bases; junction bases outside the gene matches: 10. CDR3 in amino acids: CASSERRKGAVEQYF. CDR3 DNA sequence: TGTGCCAGCAGTGAAAGACGAAAGGGGGCTGTCGAGCAGTACTTC.